This TCR beta chain was obtained from a study of blood T cell repertoires in COVID-19. Participant-reported clinical history was the basis for cohort assignment. All recovered Cohort 3 donors got two negative PCRs, got clearance, or saw symptom resolution. The repertoire was sequenced with immunoSEQ multiplex PCR; TCRdb's copy has only in-frame clones and lacks some. The profile covers about 320,000 clones, with around 90% appearing a single time and approximately 5.5% taken by the ten largest. The CDR3 is 14 residues long. The germline V gene has CDR1 SGDLS and CDR2 YYNGEE. V gave up 4 bases and J gave up 6 bases; unmatched junction bases: 5.

The sample comprised PBMCs or T cells enriched from blood (not recorded which). The clonotype originates from a man aged 55 to 70 who had recovered from COVID-19. The chain carries TRBV9 and TRBJ2-2; 8 nucleotides agree with TRBD2. The CDR3 sequence is CASSSLAGPGELFF. The CDR3 nucleotides are TGTGCCAGCAGCTCCTTAGCGGGACCCGGGGAGCTGTTTTTT.